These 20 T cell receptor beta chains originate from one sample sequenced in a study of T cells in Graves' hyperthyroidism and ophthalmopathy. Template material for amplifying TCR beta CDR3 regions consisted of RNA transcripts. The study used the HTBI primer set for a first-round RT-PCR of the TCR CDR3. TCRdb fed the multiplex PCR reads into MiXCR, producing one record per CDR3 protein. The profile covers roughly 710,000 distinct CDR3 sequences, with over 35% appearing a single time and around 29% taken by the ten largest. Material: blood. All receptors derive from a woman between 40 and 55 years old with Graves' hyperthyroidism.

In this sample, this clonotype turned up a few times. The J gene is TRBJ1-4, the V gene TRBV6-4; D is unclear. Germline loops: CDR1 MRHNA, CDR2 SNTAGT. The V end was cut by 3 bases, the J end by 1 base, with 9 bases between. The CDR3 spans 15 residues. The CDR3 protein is CASSDRTRTNEKLFF. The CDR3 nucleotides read TGTGCCAGCAGTGATCGGACCCGAACTAATGAAAAACTGTTTTTT.

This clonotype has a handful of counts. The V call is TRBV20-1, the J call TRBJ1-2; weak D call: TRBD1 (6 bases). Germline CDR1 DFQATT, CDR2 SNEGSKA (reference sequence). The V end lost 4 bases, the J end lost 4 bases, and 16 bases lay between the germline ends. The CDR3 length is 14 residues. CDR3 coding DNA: TGCAGTGCTATCTATGGGGACATCCTCTATGGCTACACCTTC. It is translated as CSAIYGDILYGYTF.

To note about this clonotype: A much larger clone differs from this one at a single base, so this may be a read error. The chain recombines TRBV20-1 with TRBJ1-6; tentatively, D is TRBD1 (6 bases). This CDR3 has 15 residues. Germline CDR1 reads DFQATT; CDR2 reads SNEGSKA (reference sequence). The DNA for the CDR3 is TGCAGTGCTAGTCCGGACGGCCGGAGGGGGTCACCCCCCCACTTT. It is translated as CSASPDGRRGSPPHF.

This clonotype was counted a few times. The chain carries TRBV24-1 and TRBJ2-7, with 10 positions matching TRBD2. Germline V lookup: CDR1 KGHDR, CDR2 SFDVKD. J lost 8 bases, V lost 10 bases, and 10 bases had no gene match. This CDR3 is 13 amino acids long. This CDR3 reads CATITSGEDKQYF. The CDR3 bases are TGTGCCACGATTACTAGCGGGGAGGACAAGCAGTACTTC.

CDR3 protein: CATDSGGANVLTF. DNA of the CDR3: TGTGCCACCGATAGCGGGGGGGCCAACGTCCTGACTTTC. This chain uses TRBV10-3 with TRBJ2-6, with 7 bases identical to TRBD2. Trimming cost V 10 bases and J 4 bases; bases outside gene matches: 4. Germline loops: CDR1 ENHRY, CDR2 SYGVKD. The CDR3 loop spans 13 amino acids.

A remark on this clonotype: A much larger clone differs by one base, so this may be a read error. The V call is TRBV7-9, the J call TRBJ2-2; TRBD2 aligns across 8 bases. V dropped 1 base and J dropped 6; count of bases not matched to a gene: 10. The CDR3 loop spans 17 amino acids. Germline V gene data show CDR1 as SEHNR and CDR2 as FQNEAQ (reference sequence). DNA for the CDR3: TGTGCCAGCAGCTTAGGCTTCCAGCGGGGGCACTCCGGGGAGCTGTTTTTT. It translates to CASSLGFQRGHSGELFF. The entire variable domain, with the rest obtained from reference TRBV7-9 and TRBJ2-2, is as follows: DTGVSQNPRHKITKRGQNVTFRCDPISEHNRLYWYRQTLGQGPEFLTYFQNEAQLEKSRLLSDRFSAERPKGSFSTLEIQRTEQGDSAMYLCASSLGFQRGHSGELFFGEGSRLTVL.

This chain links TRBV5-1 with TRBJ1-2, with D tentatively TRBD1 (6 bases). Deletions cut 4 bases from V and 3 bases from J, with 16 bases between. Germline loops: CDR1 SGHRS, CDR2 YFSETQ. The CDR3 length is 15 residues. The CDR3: CASSVGHRDDYGYTF. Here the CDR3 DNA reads TGCGCCAGCAGCGTCGGACACAGGGACGACTATGGCTACACCTTC.

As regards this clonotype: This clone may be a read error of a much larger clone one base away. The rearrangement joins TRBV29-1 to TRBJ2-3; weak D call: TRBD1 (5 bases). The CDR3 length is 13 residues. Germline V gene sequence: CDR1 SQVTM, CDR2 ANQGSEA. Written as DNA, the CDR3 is TGCAGCGTGGGAACAGGATCCACAGGTACGCAGTATTTT. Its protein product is CSVGTGSTGTQYF.

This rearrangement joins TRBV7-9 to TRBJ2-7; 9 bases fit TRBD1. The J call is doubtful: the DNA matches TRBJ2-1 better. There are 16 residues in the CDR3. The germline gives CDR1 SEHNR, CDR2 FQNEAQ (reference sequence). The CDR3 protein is CASSLGYRDREYEQFF. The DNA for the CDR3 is TGTGCCAGCAGCTTAGGGTACCGGGACAGGGAATACGAGCAGTTCTTC.

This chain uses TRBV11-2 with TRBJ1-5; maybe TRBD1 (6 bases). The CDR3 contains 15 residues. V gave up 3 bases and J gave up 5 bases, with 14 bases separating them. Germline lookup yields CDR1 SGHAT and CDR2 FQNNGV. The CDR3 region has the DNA TGTGCCAGCAGCTTTGACGGGACACAATATCAGCCCCAGCATTTT. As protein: CASSFDGTQYQPQHF.

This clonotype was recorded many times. This CDR3 is CASSLTGRVEAFF. For the CDR3, the DNA is TGTGCCAGCAGCCTGACCGGAAGGGTGGAAGCTTTCTTT. V and J are TRBV13 and TRBJ1-1, with unresolved D. The V and J ends lost 5 bases and 8 bases respectively, with 15 bases between them. The CDR3 is 13 amino acids. The germline V gene encodes CDR1 PRHDT and CDR2 FYEKMQ (reference sequence). Drawing the rest from reference TRBV13 and TRBJ1-1, the complete variable domain is AAGVIQSPRHLIKEKRETATLKCYPIPRHDTVYWYQQGPGQDPQFLISFYEKMQSDKGSIPDRFSAQQFSDYHSELNMSSLELGDSALYFCASSLTGRVEAFFGQGTRLTVV.

CDR3 loop: CASSLGTAHYGYTF. CDR3 DNA sequence: TGTGCCAGCAGCTTAGGGACAGCCCACTATGGCTACACCTTC. The V gene is TRBV7-2, the J gene TRBJ1-2; weak D call: TRBD1 (6 bases). CDR1 is SGHTA, CDR2 FQGNSA, per germline. The CDR3 totals 14 residues. V was shortened by 1 base and J by 3 bases, with 9 bases between the two germline ends.

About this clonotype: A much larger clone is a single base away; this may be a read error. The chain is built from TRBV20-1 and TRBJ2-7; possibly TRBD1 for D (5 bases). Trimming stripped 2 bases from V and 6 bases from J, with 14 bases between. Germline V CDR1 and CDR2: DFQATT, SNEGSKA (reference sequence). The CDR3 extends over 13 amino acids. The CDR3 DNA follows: TGCAGTGCTAGACCGCAGGGCCCTACCGAGCAGTACTTC. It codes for CSARPQGPTEQYF.

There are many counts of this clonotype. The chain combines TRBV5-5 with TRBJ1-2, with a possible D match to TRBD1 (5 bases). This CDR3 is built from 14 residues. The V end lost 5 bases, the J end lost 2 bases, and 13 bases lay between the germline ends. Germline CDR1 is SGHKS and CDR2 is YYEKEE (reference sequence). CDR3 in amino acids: CASRYTGTNYGYTF. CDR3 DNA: TGTGCCAGCAGGTATACCGGGACGAACTATGGCTACACCTTC.

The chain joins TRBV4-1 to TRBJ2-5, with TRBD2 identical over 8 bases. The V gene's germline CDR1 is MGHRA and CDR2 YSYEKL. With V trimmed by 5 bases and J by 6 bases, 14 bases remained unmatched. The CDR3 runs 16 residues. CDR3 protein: CASSSSGSGRGKTQYF. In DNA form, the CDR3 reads TGCGCCAGCAGCTCCTCGGGGAGCGGGAGAGGCAAGACCCAGTACTTC.

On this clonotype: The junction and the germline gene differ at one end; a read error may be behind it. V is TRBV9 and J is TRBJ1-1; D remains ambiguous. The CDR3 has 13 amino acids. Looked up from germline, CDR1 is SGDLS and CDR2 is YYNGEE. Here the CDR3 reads CASRKQTNTEAFF. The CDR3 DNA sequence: TGTGCCAGCCGCAAACAGACGAACACCGAAGCTTTCTTT.

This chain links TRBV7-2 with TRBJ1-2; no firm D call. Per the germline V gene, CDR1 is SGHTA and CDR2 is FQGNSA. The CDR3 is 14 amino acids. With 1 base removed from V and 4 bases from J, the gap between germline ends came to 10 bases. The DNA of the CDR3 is TGTGCCAGCAGCTTAGATTGGTCGGCCTATGGCTACACCTTC. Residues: CASSLDWSAYGYTF. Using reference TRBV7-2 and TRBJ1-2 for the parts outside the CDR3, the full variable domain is GAGVSQSPSNKVTEKGKDVELRCDPISGHTALYWYRQSLGQGLEFLIYFQGNSAPDKSGLPSDRFSAERTGGSVSTLTIQRTQQEDSAVYLCASSLDWSAYGYTFGSGTRLTVV.

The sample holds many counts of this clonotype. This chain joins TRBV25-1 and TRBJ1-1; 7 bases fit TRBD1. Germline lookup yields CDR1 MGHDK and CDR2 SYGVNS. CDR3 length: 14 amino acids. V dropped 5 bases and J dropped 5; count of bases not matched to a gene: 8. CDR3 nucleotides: TGTGCCAGCAGTCGACAGGGACGAAATACTGAAGCTTTCTTT. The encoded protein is CASSRQGRNTEAFF.

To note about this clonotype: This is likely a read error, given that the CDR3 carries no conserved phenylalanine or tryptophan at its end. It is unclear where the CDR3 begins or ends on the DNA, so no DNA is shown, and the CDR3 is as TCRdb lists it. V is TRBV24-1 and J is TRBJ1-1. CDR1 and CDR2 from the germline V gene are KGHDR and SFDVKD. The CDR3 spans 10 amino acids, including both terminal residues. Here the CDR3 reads CATSDFGAER.

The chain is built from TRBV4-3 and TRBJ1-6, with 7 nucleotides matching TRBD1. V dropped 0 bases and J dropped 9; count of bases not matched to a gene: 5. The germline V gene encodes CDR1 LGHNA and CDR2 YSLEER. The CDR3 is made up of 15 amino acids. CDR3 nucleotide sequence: TGCGCCAGCAGCCAAGACCACAGGGGAGGTTCACCCCTCCACTTT. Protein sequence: CASSQDHRGGSPLHF.